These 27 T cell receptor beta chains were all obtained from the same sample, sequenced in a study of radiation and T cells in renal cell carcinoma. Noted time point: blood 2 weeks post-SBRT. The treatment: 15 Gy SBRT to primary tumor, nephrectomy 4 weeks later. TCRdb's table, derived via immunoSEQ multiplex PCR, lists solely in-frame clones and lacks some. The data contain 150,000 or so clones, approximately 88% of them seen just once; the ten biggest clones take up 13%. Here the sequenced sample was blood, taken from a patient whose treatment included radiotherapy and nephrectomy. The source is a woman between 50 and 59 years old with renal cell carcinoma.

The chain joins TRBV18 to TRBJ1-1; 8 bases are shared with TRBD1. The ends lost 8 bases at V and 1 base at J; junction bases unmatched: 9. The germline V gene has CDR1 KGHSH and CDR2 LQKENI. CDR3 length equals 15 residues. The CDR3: CASRQGTLPNTEAFF. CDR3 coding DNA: TGTGCCAGCCGACAGGGGACACTCCCGAACACTGAAGCTTTCTTT.

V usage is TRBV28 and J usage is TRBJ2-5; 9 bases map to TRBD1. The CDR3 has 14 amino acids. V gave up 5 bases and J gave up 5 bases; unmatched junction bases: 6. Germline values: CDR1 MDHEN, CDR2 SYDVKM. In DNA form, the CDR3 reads TGTGCCAGCAGTCGACAGGGGGTACGGGAGACCCAGTACTTC. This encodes CASSRQGVRETQYF. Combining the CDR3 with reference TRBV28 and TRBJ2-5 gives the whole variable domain DVKVTQSSRYLVKRTGEKVFLECVQDMDHENMFWYRQDPGLGLRLIYFSYDVKMKEKGDIPEGYSVSREKKERFSLILESASTNQTSMYLCASSRQGVRETQYFGPGTRLLVL.

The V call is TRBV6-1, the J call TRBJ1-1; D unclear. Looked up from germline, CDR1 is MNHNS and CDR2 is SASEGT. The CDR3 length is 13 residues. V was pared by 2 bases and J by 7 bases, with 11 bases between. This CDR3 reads CASSEPGSFEAFF. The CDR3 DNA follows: TGTGCCAGCAGTGAACCTGGGAGTTTTGAAGCTTTCTTT.

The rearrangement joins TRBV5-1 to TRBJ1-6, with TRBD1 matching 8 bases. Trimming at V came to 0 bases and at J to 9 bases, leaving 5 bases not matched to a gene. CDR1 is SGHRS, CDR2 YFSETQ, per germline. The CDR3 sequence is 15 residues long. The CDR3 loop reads CASSLEGRGPSPLHF. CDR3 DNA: TGCGCCAGCAGCTTGGAGGGCAGGGGGCCTTCACCCCTCCACTTT.

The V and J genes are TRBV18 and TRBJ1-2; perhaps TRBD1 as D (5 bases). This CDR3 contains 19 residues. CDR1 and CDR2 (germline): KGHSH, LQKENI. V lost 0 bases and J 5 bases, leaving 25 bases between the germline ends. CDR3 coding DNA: TGTGCCAGCTCACCACCGCGGACGGTGGGCTGGGGCTGGGCGTATGGCTACACCTTC. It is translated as CASSPPRTVGWGWAYGYTF.

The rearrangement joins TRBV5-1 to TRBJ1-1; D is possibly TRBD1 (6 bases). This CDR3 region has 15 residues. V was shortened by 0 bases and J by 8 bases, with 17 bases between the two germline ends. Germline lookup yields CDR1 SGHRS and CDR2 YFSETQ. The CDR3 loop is CASSLAPGGGAEAFF. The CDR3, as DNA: TGCGCCAGCAGCTTGGCCCCGGGGGGGGGCGCCGAAGCTTTCTTT.

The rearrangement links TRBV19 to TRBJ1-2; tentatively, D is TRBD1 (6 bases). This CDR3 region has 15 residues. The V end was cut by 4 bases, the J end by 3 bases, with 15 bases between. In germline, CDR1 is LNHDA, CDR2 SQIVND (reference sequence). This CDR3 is CASSNAVGGDYGYTF. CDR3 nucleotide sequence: TGTGCCAGTAGTAACGCGGTGGGGGGCGACTATGGCTACACCTTC.

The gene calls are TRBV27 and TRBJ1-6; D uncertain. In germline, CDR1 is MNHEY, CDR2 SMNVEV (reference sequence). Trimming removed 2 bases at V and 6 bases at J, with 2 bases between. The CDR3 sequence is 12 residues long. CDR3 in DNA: TGTGCCAGCAGTTTAAGTAATTCACCCCTCCACTTT. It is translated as CASSLSNSPLHF.

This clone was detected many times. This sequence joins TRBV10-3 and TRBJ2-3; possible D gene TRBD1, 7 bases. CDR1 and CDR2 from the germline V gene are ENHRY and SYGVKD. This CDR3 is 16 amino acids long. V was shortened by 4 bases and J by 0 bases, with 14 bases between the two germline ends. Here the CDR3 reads CAISGGDSRSTDTQYF. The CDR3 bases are TGTGCCATCAGTGGCGGGGACAGTCGAAGCACAGATACGCAGTATTTT.

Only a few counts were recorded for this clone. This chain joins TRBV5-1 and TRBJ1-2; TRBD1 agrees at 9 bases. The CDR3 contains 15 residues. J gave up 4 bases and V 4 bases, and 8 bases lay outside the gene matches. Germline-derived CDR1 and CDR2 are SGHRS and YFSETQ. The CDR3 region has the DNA TGCGCCAGCAGCCCGCCAGGACAGGGGATCTATGGCTACACCTTC. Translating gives CASSPPGQGIYGYTF.

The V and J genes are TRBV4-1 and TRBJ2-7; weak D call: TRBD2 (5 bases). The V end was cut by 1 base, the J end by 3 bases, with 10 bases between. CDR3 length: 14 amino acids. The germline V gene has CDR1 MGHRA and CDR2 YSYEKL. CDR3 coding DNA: TGCGCCAGCAGCCAAGTCCGGGGTTTCTACGAGCAGTACTTC. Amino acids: CASSQVRGFYEQYF.

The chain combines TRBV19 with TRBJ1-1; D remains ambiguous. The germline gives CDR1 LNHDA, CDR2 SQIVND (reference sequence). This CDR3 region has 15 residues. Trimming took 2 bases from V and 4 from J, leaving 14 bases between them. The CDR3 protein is CASSISAGLGTEAFF. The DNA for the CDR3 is TGTGCCAGTAGTATATCGGCAGGTTTGGGCACTGAAGCTTTCTTT.

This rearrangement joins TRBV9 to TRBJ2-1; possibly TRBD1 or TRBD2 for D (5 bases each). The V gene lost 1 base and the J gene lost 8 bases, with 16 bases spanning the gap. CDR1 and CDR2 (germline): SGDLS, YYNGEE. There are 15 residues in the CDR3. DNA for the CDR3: TGTGCCAGCAGCGTACGGGACGGAGACAGAGATGAGCAGTTCTTC. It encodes CASSVRDGDRDEQFF.

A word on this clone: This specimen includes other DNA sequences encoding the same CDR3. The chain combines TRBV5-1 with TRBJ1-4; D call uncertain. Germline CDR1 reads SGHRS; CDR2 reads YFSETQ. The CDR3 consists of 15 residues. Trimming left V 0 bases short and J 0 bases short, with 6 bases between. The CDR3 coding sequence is TGCGCCAGCAGCTTGGAGTCTACAACTAATGAAAAACTGTTTTTT. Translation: CASSLESTTNEKLFF. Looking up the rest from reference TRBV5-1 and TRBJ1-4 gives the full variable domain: KAGVTQTPRYLIKTRGQQVTLSCSPISGHRSVSWYQQTPGQGLQFLFEYFSETQRNKGNFPGRFSGRQFSNSRSEMNVSTLELGDSALYLCASSLESTTNEKLFFGSGTQLSVL.

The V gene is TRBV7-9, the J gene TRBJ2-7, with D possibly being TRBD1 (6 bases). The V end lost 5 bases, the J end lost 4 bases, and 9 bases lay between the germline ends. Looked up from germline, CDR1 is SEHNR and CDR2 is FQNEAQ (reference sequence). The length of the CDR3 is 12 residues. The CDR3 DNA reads TGTGCCAGCAGCAGCAGGGGTTACGAGCAGTACTTC. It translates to CASSSRGYEQYF. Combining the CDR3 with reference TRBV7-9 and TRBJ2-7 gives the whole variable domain DTGVSQNPRHKITKRGQNVTFRCDPISEHNRLYWYRQTLGQGPEFLTYFQNEAQLEKSRLLSDRFSAERPKGSFSTLEIQRTEQGDSAMYLCASSSRGYEQYFGPGTRLTVT.

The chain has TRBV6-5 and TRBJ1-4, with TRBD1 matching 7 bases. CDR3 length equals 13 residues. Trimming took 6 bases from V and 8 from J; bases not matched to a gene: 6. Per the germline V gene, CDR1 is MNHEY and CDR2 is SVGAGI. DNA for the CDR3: TGTGCCAGCAGCAGTTACAGGGGAGAAAAACTGTTTTTT. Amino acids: CASSSYRGEKLFF.

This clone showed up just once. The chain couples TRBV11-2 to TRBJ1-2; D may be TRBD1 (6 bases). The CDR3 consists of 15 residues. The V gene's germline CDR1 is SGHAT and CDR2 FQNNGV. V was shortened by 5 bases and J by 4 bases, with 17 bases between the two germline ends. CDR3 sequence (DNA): TGTGCCAGCAGCGCCCCCTTAGGGGGGATCTATGGCTACACCTTC. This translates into CASSAPLGGIYGYTF.

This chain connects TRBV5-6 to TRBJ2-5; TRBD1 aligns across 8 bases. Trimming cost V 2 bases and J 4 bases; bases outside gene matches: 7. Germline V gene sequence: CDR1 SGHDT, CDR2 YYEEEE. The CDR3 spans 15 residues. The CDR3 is CASSLQGVAGETQYF. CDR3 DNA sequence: TGTGCCAGCAGCTTACAGGGGGTGGCCGGAGAGACCCAGTACTTC.

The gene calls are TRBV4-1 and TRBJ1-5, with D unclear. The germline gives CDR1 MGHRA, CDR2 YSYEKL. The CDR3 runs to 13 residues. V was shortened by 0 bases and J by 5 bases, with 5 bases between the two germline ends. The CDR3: CASSQESDQPQHF. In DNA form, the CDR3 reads TGCGCCAGCAGCCAAGAGTCGGATCAGCCCCAGCATTTT.

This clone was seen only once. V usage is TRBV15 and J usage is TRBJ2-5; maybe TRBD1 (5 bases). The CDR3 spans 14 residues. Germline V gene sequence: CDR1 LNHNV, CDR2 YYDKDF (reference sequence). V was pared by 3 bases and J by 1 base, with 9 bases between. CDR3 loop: CATSSLQAQETQYF. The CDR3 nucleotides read TGTGCCACCAGCAGTCTACAGGCCCAAGAGACCCAGTACTTC.

CDR3 loop: CASSEAGIYSGANVLTF. CDR3 in DNA: TGTGCCAGCAGTGAAGCAGGAATCTACTCTGGGGCCAACGTCCTGACTTTC. The chain carries TRBV6-1 and TRBJ2-6; D gene ambiguous. The CDR3 has 17 residues. Germline V gene data show CDR1 as MNHNS and CDR2 as SASEGT. The germline V and J ends were trimmed by 0 bases and 0 bases, with 9 bases remaining between them.

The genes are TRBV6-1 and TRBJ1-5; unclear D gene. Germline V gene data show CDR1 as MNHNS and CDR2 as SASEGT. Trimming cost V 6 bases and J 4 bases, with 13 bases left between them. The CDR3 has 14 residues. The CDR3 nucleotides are TGTGCCAGCAGGGTCGGGTGGAATAATCAGCCCCAGCATTTT. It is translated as CASRVGWNNQPQHF.

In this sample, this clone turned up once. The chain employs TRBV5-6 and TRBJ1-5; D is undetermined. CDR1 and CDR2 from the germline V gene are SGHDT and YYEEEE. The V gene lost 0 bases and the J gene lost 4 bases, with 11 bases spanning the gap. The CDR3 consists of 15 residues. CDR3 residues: CASSLGRRGNQPQHF. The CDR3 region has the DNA TGTGCCAGCAGCTTGGGCAGGCGCGGGAATCAGCCCCAGCATTTT. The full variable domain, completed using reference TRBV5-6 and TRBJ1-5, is DAGVTQSPTHLIKTRGQQVTLRCSPKSGHDTVSWYQQALGQGPQFIFQYYEEEERQRGNFPDRFSGHQFPNYSSELNVNALLLGDSALYLCASSLGRRGNQPQHFGDGTRLSIL.

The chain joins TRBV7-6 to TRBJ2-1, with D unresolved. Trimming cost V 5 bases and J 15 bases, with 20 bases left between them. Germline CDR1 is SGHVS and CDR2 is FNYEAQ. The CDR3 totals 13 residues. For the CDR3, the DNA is TGTGCCAGCAGCCCCACCGGAGAGCCCATGAGGTTCTTC. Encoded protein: CASSPTGEPMRFF.

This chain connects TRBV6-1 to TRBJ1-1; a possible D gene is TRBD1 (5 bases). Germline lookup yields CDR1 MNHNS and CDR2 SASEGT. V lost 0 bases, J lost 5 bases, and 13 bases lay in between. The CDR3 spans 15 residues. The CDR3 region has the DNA TGTGCCAGCAGTGAAGCGATCGGAGGGGAAACTGAAGCTTTCTTT. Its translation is CASSEAIGGETEAFF.

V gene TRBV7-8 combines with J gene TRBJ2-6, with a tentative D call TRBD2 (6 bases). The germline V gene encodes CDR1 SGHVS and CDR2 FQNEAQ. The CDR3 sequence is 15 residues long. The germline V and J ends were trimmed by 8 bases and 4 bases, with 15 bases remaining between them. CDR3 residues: CASLEGGSGANVLTF. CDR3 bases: TGTGCCAGCCTGGAGGGCGGATCAGGGGCCAACGTCCTGACTTTC.

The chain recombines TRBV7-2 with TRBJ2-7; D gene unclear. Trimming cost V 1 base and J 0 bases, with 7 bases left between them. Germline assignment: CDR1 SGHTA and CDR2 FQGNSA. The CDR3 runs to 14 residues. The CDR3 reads CASSLDHSSYEQYF. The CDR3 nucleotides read TGTGCCAGCAGCTTAGATCACAGCTCCTACGAGCAGTACTTC.